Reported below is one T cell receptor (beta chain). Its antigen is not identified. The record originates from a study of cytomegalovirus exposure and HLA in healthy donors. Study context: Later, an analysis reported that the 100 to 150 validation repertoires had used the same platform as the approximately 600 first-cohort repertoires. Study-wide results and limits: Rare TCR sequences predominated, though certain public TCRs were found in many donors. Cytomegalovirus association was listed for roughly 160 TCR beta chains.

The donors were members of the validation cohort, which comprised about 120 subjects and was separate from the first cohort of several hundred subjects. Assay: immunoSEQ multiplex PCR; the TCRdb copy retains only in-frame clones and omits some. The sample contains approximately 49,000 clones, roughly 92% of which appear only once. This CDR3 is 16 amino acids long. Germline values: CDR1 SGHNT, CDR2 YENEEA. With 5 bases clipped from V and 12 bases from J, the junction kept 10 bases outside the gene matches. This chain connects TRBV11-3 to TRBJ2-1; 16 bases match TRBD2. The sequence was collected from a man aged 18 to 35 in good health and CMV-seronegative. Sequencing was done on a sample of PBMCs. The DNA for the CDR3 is TGTGCCAGCAGCAAGGGACTAGCGGGAGGGCCGGGGGGGCAGTTCTTC. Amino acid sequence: CASSKGLAGGPGGQFF.